This section outlines one TCR beta chain sequence together with its context. Its antigen is not yet known. No much larger clone exists at a distance of one base, and base qualities are not known. The CDR3 holds 16 amino acids from the cysteine to the phenylalanine. Only the CDR3 region is kept as DNA, spanning 48 bases read in frame from base 1. The germline ends are 15 bases apart after V is trimmed by 0 bases and J by 2 bases. Looking up the germline V gene yields CDR1 SGHRS and CDR2 YFSETQ. These data belong to a study of blood T cell repertoires in COVID-19 (dated by TCRdb to about 2020). At the level of the whole study: Collaborator samples came from the United States, Italy and Spain and covered acute and convalescent phases of COVID-19. The prospective study material was composed of cDNA or gDNA derived from T cells, B-cell-depleted T cells, or PBMCs. The dataset comprised deeply sampled blood TCRbeta repertoires from subjects exposed to, actively infected with, or recovered from COVID-19. The repertoires were made available in a free public database intended to serve as a resource for research on the immune response to SARS-CoV-2. Samples came from the ongoing ImmuneRACE study (first 160 participants) plus 1,254 subjects from 6 global collaborators. Sample metadata almost always included a de-identified subject ID, COVID-19 status, age in years and sex. Where available, HLA class I and class II types were obtained from metadata supplied by the sample provider rather than from assay-based typing. Summary of the overall study and its limitations: The amount of clinical and demographic metadata varied by source and participant and was provided uncurated.

TCRbeta CDR3 regions were amplified from genomic DNA using the immunoSEQ Assay, a bias-controlled multiplex PCR. The source study handled its data this way. The number of nucleated cells in each sample was estimated from the amplification of reference gene primers within the assay. Sequence reads were collapsed and filtered to measure the absolute abundance of every unique TCRbeta CDR3 rearrangement. Productive Simpson clonality was computed per sample as the square root of Simpson's diversity index over productive rearrangements. This is the immuneACCESS table as TCRdb keeps it, with only in-frame sequences that have V and J called. A part of the clones is gone; compared with another copy, unresolved V genes explain less than half, and the rest is unexplained. V, J and clone size derive from that table, while D and trimming were established from the DNA sequence. Here the sample has under 25,000 clones; just over 85% occur a single time. The ten most abundant clones make up about a fifth of the sample.

Whole blood was collected in K2EDTA tubes by collaborating institutions according to the institutions' own protocols. For TCRbeta analysis, collaborator samples were shipped as frozen whole blood, as isolated PBMCs, or as DNA extracted from either sample type. The sequenced sample was peripheral blood. This sequence was found in a woman at least 80 years old with acute or convalescent COVID-19. The V gene is TRBV5-1 and the J gene is TRBJ2-7, with a tentative D gene TRBD2 over 5 matching bases. The CDR3 corresponds to CASSLEPTRKTYEQYF. The base sequence is TGCGCCAGCAGCTTGGAACCCACTAGAAAGACCTACGAGCAGTACTTC.